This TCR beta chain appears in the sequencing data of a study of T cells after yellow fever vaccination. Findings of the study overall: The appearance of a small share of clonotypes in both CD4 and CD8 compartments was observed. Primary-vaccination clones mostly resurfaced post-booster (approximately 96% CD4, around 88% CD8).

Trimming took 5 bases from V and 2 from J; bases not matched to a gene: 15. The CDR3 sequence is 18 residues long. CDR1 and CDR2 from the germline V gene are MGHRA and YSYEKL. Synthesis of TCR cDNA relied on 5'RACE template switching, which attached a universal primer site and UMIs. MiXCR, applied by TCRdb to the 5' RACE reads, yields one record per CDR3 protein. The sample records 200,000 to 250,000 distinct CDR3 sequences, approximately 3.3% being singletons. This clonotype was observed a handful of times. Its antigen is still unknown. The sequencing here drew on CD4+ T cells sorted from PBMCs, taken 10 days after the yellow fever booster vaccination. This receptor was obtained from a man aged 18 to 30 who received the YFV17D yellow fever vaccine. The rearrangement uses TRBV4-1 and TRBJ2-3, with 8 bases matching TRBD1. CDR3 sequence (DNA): TGCGCCAGCAGCGCCACGTACGGGACAGGTAGCCTCACAGATACGCAGTATTTT. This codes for CASSATYGTGSLTDTQYF.